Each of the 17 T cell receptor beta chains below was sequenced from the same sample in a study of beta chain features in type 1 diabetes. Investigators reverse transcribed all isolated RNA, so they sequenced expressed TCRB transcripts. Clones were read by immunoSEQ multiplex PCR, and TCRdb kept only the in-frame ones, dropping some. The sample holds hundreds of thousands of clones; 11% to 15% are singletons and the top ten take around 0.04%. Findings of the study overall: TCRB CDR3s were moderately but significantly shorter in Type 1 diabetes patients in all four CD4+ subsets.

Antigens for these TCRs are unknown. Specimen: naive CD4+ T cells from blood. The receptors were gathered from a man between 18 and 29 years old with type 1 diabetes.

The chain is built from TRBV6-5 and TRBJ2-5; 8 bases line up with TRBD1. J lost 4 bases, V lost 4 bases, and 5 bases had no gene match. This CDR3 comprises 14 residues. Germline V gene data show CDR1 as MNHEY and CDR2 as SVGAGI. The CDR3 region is CASSWGQVAETQYF. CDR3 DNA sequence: TGTGCCAGCAGTTGGGGACAGGTGGCAGAGACCCAGTACTTC.

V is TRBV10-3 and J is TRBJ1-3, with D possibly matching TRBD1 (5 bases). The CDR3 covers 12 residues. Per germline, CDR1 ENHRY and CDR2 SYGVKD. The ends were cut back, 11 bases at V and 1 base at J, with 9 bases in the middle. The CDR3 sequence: CASQASGNTIYF. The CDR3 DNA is TGTGCCTCACAGGCATCTGGAAACACCATATATTTT.

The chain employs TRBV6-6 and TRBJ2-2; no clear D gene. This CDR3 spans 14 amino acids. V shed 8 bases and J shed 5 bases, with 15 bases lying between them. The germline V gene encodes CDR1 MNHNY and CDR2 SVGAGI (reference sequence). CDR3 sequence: CASSQTIRTGELFF. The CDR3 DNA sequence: TGTGCCAGCTCCCAGACCATTAGGACCGGGGAGCTGTTTTTT.

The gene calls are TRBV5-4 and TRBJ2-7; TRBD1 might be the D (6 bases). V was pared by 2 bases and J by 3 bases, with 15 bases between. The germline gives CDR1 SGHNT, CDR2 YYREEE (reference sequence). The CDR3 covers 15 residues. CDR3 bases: TGTGCCAGCAGCTTTCACAGGGCCGGGAACTACGAGCAGTACTTC. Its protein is CASSFHRAGNYEQYF.

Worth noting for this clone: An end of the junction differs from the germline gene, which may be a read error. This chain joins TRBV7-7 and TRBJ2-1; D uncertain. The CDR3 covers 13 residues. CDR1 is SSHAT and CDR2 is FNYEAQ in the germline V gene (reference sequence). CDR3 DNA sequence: TGTGCTAGCAGCTTAGCTCGGGACAATGAGCAGTTCTTC. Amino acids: CASSLARDNEQFF.

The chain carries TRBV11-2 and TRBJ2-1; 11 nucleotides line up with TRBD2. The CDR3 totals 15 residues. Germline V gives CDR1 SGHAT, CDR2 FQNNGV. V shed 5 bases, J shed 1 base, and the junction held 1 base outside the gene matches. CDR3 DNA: TGTGCCAGCAGCCGACTAGCGGGGTCCTACAATGAGCAGTTCTTC. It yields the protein CASSRLAGSYNEQFF.

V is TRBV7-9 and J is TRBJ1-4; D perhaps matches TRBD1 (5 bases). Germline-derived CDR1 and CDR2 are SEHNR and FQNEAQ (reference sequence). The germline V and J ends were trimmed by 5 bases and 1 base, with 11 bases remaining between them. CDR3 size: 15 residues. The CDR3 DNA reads TGTGCCAGCAGCCCCTTGGGGCAAACTAATGAAAAACTGTTTTTT. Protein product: CASSPLGQTNEKLFF.

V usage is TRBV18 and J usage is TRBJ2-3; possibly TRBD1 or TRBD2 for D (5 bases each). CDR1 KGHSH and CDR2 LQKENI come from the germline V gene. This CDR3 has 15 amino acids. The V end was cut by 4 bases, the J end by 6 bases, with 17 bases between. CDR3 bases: TGTGCCAGCTCACAAGGGACGGCACAACGGGATACGCAGTATTTT. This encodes CASSQGTAQRDTQYF.

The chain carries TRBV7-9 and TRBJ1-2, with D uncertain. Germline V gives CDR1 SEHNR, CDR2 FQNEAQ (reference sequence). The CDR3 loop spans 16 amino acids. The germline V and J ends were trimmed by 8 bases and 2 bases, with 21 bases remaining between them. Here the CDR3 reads CASRPLAATANYGYTF. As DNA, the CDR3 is TGTGCCAGCCGGCCTCTCGCGGCAACCGCCAACTATGGCTACACCTTC.

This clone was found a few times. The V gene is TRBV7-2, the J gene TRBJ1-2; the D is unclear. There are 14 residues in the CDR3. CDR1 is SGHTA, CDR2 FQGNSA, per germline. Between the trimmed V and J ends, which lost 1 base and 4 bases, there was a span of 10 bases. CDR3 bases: TGTGCCAGCAGCTTAGAACAGCAGGTCTATGGCTACACCTTC. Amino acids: CASSLEQQVYGYTF.

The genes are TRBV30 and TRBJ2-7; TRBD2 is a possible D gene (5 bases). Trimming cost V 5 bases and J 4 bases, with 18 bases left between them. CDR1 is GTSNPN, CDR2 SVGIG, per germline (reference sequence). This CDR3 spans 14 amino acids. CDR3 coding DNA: TGTGCCTGGGGGATAGCCCCGGGGTTATACGAGCAGTACTTC. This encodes CAWGIAPGLYEQYF.

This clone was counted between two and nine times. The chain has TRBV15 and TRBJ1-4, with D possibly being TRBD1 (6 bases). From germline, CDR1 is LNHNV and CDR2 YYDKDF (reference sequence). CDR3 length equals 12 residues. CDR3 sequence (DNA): TGTGCGACAGGTAGATGGAATGAAAAACTGTTTTTT. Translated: CATGRWNEKLFF.

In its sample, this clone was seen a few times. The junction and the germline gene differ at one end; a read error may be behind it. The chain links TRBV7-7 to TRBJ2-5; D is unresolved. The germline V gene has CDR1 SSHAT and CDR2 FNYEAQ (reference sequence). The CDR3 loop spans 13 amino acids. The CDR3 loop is CASSLQNQETQYF. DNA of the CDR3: TGTGCTAGCAGCTTACAGAATCAAGAGACCCAGTACTTC. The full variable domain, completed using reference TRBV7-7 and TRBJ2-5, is GAGVSQSPRYKVTKRGQDVTLRCDPISSHATLYWYQQALGQGPEFLTYFNYEAQPDKSGLPSDRFSAERPEGSISTLTIQRTEQRDSAMYRCASSLQNQETQYFGPGTRLLVL.

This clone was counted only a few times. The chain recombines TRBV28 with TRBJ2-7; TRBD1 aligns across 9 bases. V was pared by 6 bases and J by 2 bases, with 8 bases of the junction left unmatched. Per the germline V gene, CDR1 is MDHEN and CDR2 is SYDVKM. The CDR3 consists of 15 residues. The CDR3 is CASRPGTGTAYEQYF. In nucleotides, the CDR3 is TGTGCCAGCAGGCCCGGGACAGGGACGGCCTACGAGCAGTACTTC.

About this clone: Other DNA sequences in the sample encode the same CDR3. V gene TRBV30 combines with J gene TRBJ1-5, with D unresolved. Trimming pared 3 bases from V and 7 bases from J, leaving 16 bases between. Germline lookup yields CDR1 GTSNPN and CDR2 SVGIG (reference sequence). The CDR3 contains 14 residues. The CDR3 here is CAWRARNGGQPQHF. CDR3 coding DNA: TGTGCCTGGAGAGCACGTAATGGCGGGCAGCCCCAGCATTTT.

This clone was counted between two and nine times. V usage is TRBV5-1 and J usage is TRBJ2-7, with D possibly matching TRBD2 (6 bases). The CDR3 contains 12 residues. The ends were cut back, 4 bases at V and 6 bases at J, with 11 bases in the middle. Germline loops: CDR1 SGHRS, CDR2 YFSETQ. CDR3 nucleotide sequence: TGCGCCAGCAGCCCGGCGGGGCCCGAGCAGTACTTC. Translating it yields CASSPAGPEQYF.

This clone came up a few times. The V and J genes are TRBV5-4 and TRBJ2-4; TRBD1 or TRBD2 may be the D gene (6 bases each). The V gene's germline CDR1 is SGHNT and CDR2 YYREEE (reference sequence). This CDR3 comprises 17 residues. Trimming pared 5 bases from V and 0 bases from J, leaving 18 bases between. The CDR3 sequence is CASSYIRGLEAKNIQYF. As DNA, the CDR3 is TGTGCCAGCAGTTACATTCGGGGGCTAGAAGCCAAAAACATTCAGTACTTC.